The T cell receptor beta chain under discussion was sequenced for a study of control samples from healthy donors and cancer patients. Between the trimmed V and J ends, which lost 7 bases and 6 bases, there was a span of 13 bases. The CDR3 sequence is 12 residues long. Germline V gene lookup returns CDR1 MRHNA and CDR2 SNTAGT. Sequencing used immunoSEQ multiplex PCR; TCRdb keeps in-frame clones, though not all of them. This specimen shows approximately 190,000 clones; the ten leading clones hold around 2%. The sequence derives from a woman in her 30s in good health. Sequenced material: blood. This sequence joins TRBV6-4 and TRBJ2-7, with D possibly being TRBD2 (7 bases). The CDR3 here is CASNREGGEQYF. CDR3 nucleotide sequence: TGTGCCAGCAATAGGGAGGGGGGCGAGCAGTACTTC.